Sequencing of this T cell receptor (beta chain) was carried out in a study of CD8 T cells in ankylosing spondylitis (dated by TCRdb to 2017 to 2019). Some background on the complete study: To find TCR variants linked to disease, the study profiled T cell receptor beta repertoires in ankylosing spondylitis patients and healthy donors. The full study cohort comprised around 23 ankylosing spondylitis patients and about a hundred healthy donors. Peripheral blood was sampled, and synovial fluid was also collected from ankylosing spondylitis patients.

CDR1 and CDR2 are drawn from the germline V gene: SGHNT, YENEEA. There are 16 amino acids in the CDR3, from cysteine to phenylalanine inclusive. Only the CDR3 portion is preserved as DNA: 48 bases, with reading frame beginning at the first base. A distance of 18 bases separates the germline ends of V and J, which lose 10 bases and 0 bases respectively. Sequencing used an Illumina HiSeq 2500. Quantitative 5'-RACE with molecular barcodes was used to prepare TCR beta libraries. On the authors' methods: A new computational method, built on a probabilistic model of VDJ rearrangement, was used to identify disease-linked TCR variants. TCRdb redid the processing of the public reads, applying fastp at Q25 and MiXCR, and retained in-frame beta chains. Merged by CDR3 protein, the rows form single entries marked with the most common genes and DNA. TCRdb's processing, not the authors' own work, is the source of the V and J calls. This sample holds fewer than 200,000 distinct CDR3 sequences; 18% were observed only once. The top ten clonotypes cover roughly 4.5% of the sample.

In regard to this clonotype: There is no known antigen for this receptor. Per-base qualities were not stored, and no clone one base away is much larger.

Broad study findings and their caveats: Some motif variants had previously been reported in the synovial fluid and blood of reactive arthritis patients, which suggests shared mechanisms of disease initiation. The disease-linked clones had a CD8+ phenotype and were found at relatively low frequencies in peripheral blood. The disease-linked clones were reported as significantly enriched in matched synovial fluid samples from ankylosing spondylitis patients. Blood from ankylosing spondylitis patients appeared to be characterized by a TCR beta motif composed of eight highly homologous amino acid variants.

The sample consisted of blood, either unsorted or a sorted T cell fraction (not recorded which). The chain employs TRBV11-3 and TRBJ2-2; the D segment could be TRBD2, given 6 matching bases. This sequence originates from a male donor between 5 and 29 years old with ankylosing spondylitis or in good health (not recorded which). Donor details come from another sample of the same person, matched by shared clones. The CDR3 protein: CATETSSISNTGELFF. In nucleotide form, the sequence is TGTGCCACCGAAACTAGCAGCATATCGAACACCGGGGAGCTGTTTTTT.